This T cell receptor (beta chain) was profiled in a study of OX40 agonist ivuxolimab in advanced cancers. Study information: Patients' therapy was ivuxolimab, an antibody that acts as an agonist of OX40 (CD134). Six ivuxolimab dose levels, 0.01 to 10 mg/kg, were given intravenously every 2 weeks.

Broader study findings: The specificity for antigen of the expanded peripheral T cells was not determined. At 0.1-3.0 mg/kg, partial responders had clonal expansion among the lowest observed.

Libraries were prepared by immunoSEQ multiplex PCR; TCRdb keeps only in-frame clonotypes and omits some of them. Here the sample spans more than 30,000 clones, roughly 81% being singletons. Regarding this clone: Its antigen is undetermined.

J was trimmed by 1 base and V by 7 bases; bases with no gene match: 7. The V gene's germline CDR1 is KGHSH and CDR2 LQKENI. CDR3 length equals 17 residues. This sequence was found in an adult with an advanced solid tumor such as melanoma, head and neck, liver or kidney cancer. This sequence joins TRBV18 and TRBJ2-1, with 13 bases lining up with TRBD2. This specimen was CD4+ or CD8+ T cells sorted from blood, taken in a trial of the OX40 agonist ivuxolimab. CDR3 protein: CASLTSGGTGSYNEQFF. The CDR3 nucleotides read TGTGCCAGCTTGACTAGCGGGGGGACAGGGTCCTACAATGAGCAGTTCTTC.